Listed below are T cell receptor beta chains from one sample, sequenced in a study of blood T cell repertoires in COVID-19. The table came from immunoSEQ multiplex PCR; TCRdb's copy has only in-frame clones and leaves some out. The sample has approximately 180,000 clones, 82% seen once. The sample taken for sequencing was peripheral blood. The source of these receptors is a woman in her 70s with acute or convalescent COVID-19. CDR3s include the opening cysteine and the closing phenylalanine or tryptophan. A D gene is named only where the DNA matches it firmly. Part of the rows lack a size; the others show once, few, many or a class for expanded clones.

clone size: -; J gene: TRBJ1-2; V gene: TRBV7-2; D gene: TRBD1; CDR3 protein: CASSQVGQSYGYTF; CDR3 DNA: TGTGCCAGCAGTCAAGTGGGACAGAGCTATGGCTACACCTTC
clone size: -; J gene: TRBJ1-5; V gene: TRBV19; D gene: TRBD1; CDR3 protein: CASRMTGVSNQPQHF; CDR3 DNA: TGTGCCAGTAGGATGACAGGGGTAAGCAATCAGCCCCAGCATTTT
clone size: -; J gene: TRBJ1-6; V gene: TRBV19; D gene: -; CDR3 protein: CASSIGQSSSYNSPLHF; CDR3 DNA: TGTGCCAGTAGTATTGGACAGTCCAGCTCCTATAATTCACCCCTCCACTTT
clone size: many; J gene: TRBJ1-6; V gene: TRBV28; D gene: TRBD1; CDR3 protein: CASRPPGGAAPLHF; CDR3 DNA: TGTGCCAGCAGACCGCCAGGGGGCGCGGCACCCCTCCACTTT
clone size: -; J gene: TRBJ1-3; V gene: TRBV5-6; D gene: -; CDR3 protein: CASSLLSGNTIYF; CDR3 DNA: TGTGCCAGCAGCTTACTCTCTGGAAACACCATATATTTT
clone size: -; J gene: TRBJ1-5; V gene: TRBV7-8; D gene: -; CDR3 protein: CASSLGGVRSGVQHF; CDR3 DNA: TGTGCCAGCAGCTTAGGAGGAGTCCGATCGGGGGTCCAGCATTTT
clone size: -; J gene: TRBJ2-1; V gene: TRBV7-2; D gene: TRBD2; CDR3 protein: CASSSAGTNHNEQFF; CDR3 DNA: TGTGCCAGCAGCTCCGCCGGGACTAACCACAATGAGCAGTTCTTC
clone size: few; J gene: TRBJ2-7; V gene: TRBV27; D gene: -; CDR3 protein: CASSPLTADYEQYF; CDR3 DNA: TGTGCCAGCAGTCCCCTGACAGCCGACTACGAGCAGTACTTC
clone size: -; J gene: TRBJ2-3; V gene: TRBV6-2/TRBV6-3; D gene: TRBD2; CDR3 protein: CASSYDGGRPFTDTQYF; CDR3 DNA: TGTGCCAGCAGTTACGACGGCGGGAGGCCGTTCACAGATACGCAGTATTTT
clone size: -; J gene: TRBJ2-7; V gene: TRBV7-2; D gene: TRBD2; CDR3 protein: CASSRNSGFLSPYEQYF; CDR3 DNA: TGTGCCAGCAGCAGGAATAGCGGGTTTCTTTCCCCCTACGAGCAGTACTTC
clone size: -; J gene: TRBJ1-4; V gene: TRBV7-9; D gene: TRBD1; CDR3 protein: CAGNGTDDEKLFF; CDR3 DNA: TGTGCCGGAAATGGGACAGACGACGAAAAACTGTTTTTT
clone size: -; J gene: TRBJ1-2; V gene: TRBV15; D gene: -; CDR3 protein: CATSRGSNYGYTF; CDR3 DNA: TGTGCCACCAGCAGAGGCAGTAACTATGGCTACACCTTC
clone size: medium-sized; J gene: TRBJ2-1; V gene: TRBV4-3; D gene: -; CDR3 protein: CASSQDLAENNEQFF; CDR3 DNA: TGCGCCAGCAGCCAAGACTTGGCGGAAAACAATGAGCAGTTCTTC
clone size: -; J gene: TRBJ1-5; V gene: TRBV19; D gene: -; CDR3 protein: CASSIRGGRETGEPQHF; CDR3 DNA: TGTGCCAGTAGTATCCGAGGCGGCAGGGAGACAGGAGAGCCCCAGCATTTT
clone size: -; J gene: TRBJ2-1; V gene: TRBV9; D gene: TRBD1; CDR3 protein: CASSPRDSRSYNEQFF; CDR3 DNA: TGTGCCAGCAGCCCCCGGGACAGCCGCTCCTACAATGAGCAGTTCTTC
clone size: -; J gene: TRBJ2-7; V gene: TRBV18; D gene: -; CDR3 protein: CASSPHSYEQYF; CDR3 DNA: TGTGCCAGCTCCCCCCACTCCTACGAGCAGTACTTC
clone size: -; J gene: TRBJ2-2; V gene: TRBV10-1; D gene: -; CDR3 protein: CASSEGTPGERRRGRRSGELFF; CDR3 DNA: TGCGCCAGCAGTGAGGGCACTCCGGGAGAGAGAAGGAGGGGTCGGCGTTCCGGGGAGCTGTTTTTT
clone size: -; J gene: TRBJ2-7; V gene: TRBV21-1; D gene: -; CDR3 protein: CASSNGQKNSYEQYF; CDR3 DNA: TGTGCCAGCAGCAACGGACAGAAAAACTCCTACGAGCAGTACTTC
clone size: -; J gene: TRBJ1-5; V gene: TRBV7-2; D gene: TRBD1; CDR3 protein: CASSEQGTANNQPQHF; CDR3 DNA: TGTGCCAGCAGCGAGCAAGGGACAGCTAACAATCAGCCCCAGCATTTT
clone size: once; J gene: TRBJ1-5; V gene: TRBV6-1; D gene: -; CDR3 protein: CASSDQVDQPQHF; CDR3 DNA: TGTGCCAGCAGTGACCAGGTAGATCAGCCCCAGCATTTT
clone size: -; J gene: TRBJ2-6; V gene: TRBV6-5; D gene: TRBD1; CDR3 protein: CASSATGRGANVLTF; CDR3 DNA: TGTGCCAGCAGCGCGACAGGGCGGGGGGCCAACGTCCTGACTTTC
clone size: -; J gene: TRBJ1-4; V gene: TRBV4-1; D gene: -; CDR3 protein: CASSQEYATNEKLFF; CDR3 DNA: TGCGCCAGCAGCCAAGAATATGCAACTAATGAAAAACTGTTTTTT
clone size: -; J gene: TRBJ2-7; V gene: TRBV11-2; D gene: -; CDR3 protein: CASSFSRHTYEQYF; CDR3 DNA: TGTGCCAGCAGCTTCAGCAGGCATACCTACGAGCAGTACTTC
clone size: few; J gene: TRBJ2-1; V gene: TRBV20-1; D gene: TRBD2; CDR3 protein: CSASRGHGTSGGDNEQFF; CDR3 DNA: TGCAGTGCTAGTAGGGGCCACGGGACTAGCGGGGGGGACAATGAGCAGTTCTTC
clone size: -; J gene: TRBJ1-1; V gene: TRBV7-3; D gene: TRBD1; CDR3 protein: CASSLRGQPTEAFF; CDR3 DNA: TGTGCCAGCAGCTTAAGGGGACAGCCGACTGAAGCTTTCTTT
clone size: -; J gene: TRBJ2-1; V gene: TRBV2; D gene: -; CDR3 protein: CASSEQGLEGEQFF; CDR3 DNA: TGTGCCAGCAGTGAACAAGGGCTCGAGGGTGAGCAGTTCTTC
clone size: -; J gene: TRBJ1-2; V gene: TRBV9; D gene: TRBD1; CDR3 protein: CASSLDRGDYGYTF; CDR3 DNA: TGTGCCAGCAGCCTGGACAGGGGAGATTATGGCTACACCTTC
clone size: -; J gene: TRBJ1-5; V gene: TRBV30; D gene: -; CDR3 protein: CAWTGDPNQPQHF; CDR3 DNA: TGTGCCTGGACAGGGGACCCCAATCAGCCCCAGCATTTT
clone size: -; J gene: TRBJ1-3; V gene: TRBV29-1; D gene: -; CDR3 protein: CSVEDVHSGNTIYF; CDR3 DNA: TGCAGCGTGGAGGACGTACACTCTGGAAACACCATATATTTT
clone size: -; J gene: TRBJ1-1; V gene: TRBV5-1; D gene: -; CDR3 protein: CASSLQGSGNTEAFF; CDR3 DNA: TGCGCCAGCAGCTTACAGGGTTCGGGAAATACTGAAGCTTTCTTT
clone size: -; J gene: TRBJ2-7; V gene: TRBV19; D gene: TRBD2; CDR3 protein: CASSILAGGIYEQYF; CDR3 DNA: TGTGCCAGTAGTATATTAGCGGGAGGGATCTACGAGCAGTACTTC
clone size: -; J gene: TRBJ1-2; V gene: TRBV7-6; D gene: -; CDR3 protein: CASSLGSAAWGYTF; CDR3 DNA: TGTGCCAGCAGCTTAGGGTCTGCGGCGTGGGGCTACACCTTC
clone size: -; J gene: TRBJ2-1; V gene: TRBV4-3; D gene: -; CDR3 protein: CASSQDHNGVEQFF; CDR3 DNA: TGCGCCAGCAGCCAAGATCATAACGGAGTTGAGCAGTTCTTC
clone size: -; J gene: TRBJ2-1; V gene: TRBV7-2; D gene: TRBD2; CDR3 protein: CASSLALGTSANEQFF; CDR3 DNA: TGTGCCAGCAGCTTAGCGCTAGGAACTAGCGCGAATGAGCAGTTCTTC
clone size: -; J gene: TRBJ2-1; V gene: TRBV9; D gene: TRBD2; CDR3 protein: CASSVAGLAGDTQFF; CDR3 DNA: TGTGCCAGCAGCGTAGCAGGACTAGCGGGGGACACGCAGTTCTTC
clone size: -; J gene: TRBJ2-2; V gene: TRBV28; D gene: -; CDR3 protein: CASSPVTVGSGITGELFF; CDR3 DNA: TGTGCCAGCAGTCCGGTAACCGTGGGCAGCGGTATCACCGGGGAGCTGTTTTTT
clone size: -; J gene: TRBJ1-2; V gene: TRBV28; D gene: -; CDR3 protein: CASRWTVNYGYTF; CDR3 DNA: TGTGCCAGTCGGTGGACAGTCAACTATGGCTACACCTTC
clone size: -; J gene: TRBJ2-2; V gene: TRBV6-1; D gene: -; CDR3 protein: CASSDLVTYTGELFF; CDR3 DNA: TGTGCCAGCAGTGATCTCGTCACCTATACCGGGGAGCTGTTTTTT
clone size: -; J gene: TRBJ2-7; V gene: TRBV9; D gene: -; CDR3 protein: CASSVGGQGGYEQYF; CDR3 DNA: TGTGCCAGCAGCGTAGGAGGTCAGGGGGGATACGAGCAGTACTTC
clone size: -; J gene: TRBJ2-5; V gene: TRBV5-4; D gene: -; CDR3 protein: CASSLGSGGQETQYF; CDR3 DNA: TGTGCCAGCAGCTTGGGATCCGGGGGCCAAGAGACCCAGTACTTC
clone size: -; J gene: TRBJ1-6; V gene: TRBV7-9; D gene: -; CDR3 protein: CASSPGVSPLHF; CDR3 DNA: TGTGCCAGCAGCCCCGGTGTTTCCCCCCTCCACTTT
clone size: few; J gene: TRBJ1-2; V gene: TRBV28; D gene: TRBD1; CDR3 protein: CASRFQGAVYGYTF; CDR3 DNA: TGTGCCAGCAGATTTCAGGGGGCTGTCTATGGCTACACCTTC
clone size: -; J gene: TRBJ2-7; V gene: TRBV21-1; D gene: -; CDR3 protein: CASSLMEGYEQYF; CDR3 DNA: TGTGCCAGCAGCCTAATGGAGGGCTACGAGCAGTACTTC
clone size: -; J gene: TRBJ1-2; V gene: TRBV19; D gene: -; CDR3 protein: CASQSDRGYTF; CDR3 DNA: TGTGCCAGCCAGAGCGACAGGGGCTACACCTTC
clone size: -; J gene: TRBJ2-5; V gene: TRBV2; D gene: TRBD2; CDR3 protein: CASSGRDYQETQYF; CDR3 DNA: TGTGCCAGCAGTGGTCGGGACTATCAAGAGACCCAGTACTTC
clone size: -; J gene: TRBJ1-2; V gene: TRBV4-1; D gene: -; CDR3 protein: CASSPTLREQGIYGYTF; CDR3 DNA: TGCGCCAGCAGCCCTACCTTAAGGGAACAGGGTATCTATGGCTACACCTTC
clone size: once; J gene: TRBJ2-3; V gene: TRBV4-3; D gene: TRBD2; CDR3 protein: CASSQGASGRRDTQYF; CDR3 DNA: TGCGCCAGCAGCCAAGGGGCTAGCGGGAGGAGAGATACGCAGTATTTT
clone size: -; J gene: TRBJ1-1; V gene: TRBV21-1; D gene: -; CDR3 protein: CASSSPPGRKRNTEAFF; CDR3 DNA: TGTGCCAGCAGCTCACCCCCCGGGAGGAAGAGGAACACTGAAGCTTTCTTT
clone size: -; J gene: TRBJ1-1; V gene: TRBV3-1/TRBV3-2; D gene: -; CDR3 protein: CASTLNPGNTEAFF; CDR3 DNA: TGTGCCAGCACCCTTAACCCCGGGAACACTGAAGCTTTCTTT
clone size: -; J gene: TRBJ1-1; V gene: TRBV5-6; D gene: -; CDR3 protein: CASSLRDITEAFF; CDR3 DNA: TGTGCCAGCAGCTTGAGAGATATCACTGAAGCTTTCTTT
clone size: -; J gene: TRBJ2-3; V gene: TRBV3-1/TRBV3-2; D gene: TRBD1; CDR3 protein: CASSQGQGADTQYF; CDR3 DNA: TGTGCCAGCAGCCAGGGCCAGGGGGCAGATACGCAGTATTTT